This T cell receptor beta chain was observed in a study of blood T cell repertoires in COVID-19. After removal of 1 base from V and 10 bases from J, the junction contained 7 bases not matched to a gene. The germline V gene has CDR1 SGHRS and CDR2 YFSETQ. The CDR3 is made up of 14 amino acids. Clinical histories supplied by participants themselves formed the basis of cohort assignment. TCRdb's table, derived via immunoSEQ multiplex PCR, lists solely in-frame clones and lacks some. This sample has around 150,000 clones, with around 80% found just once. This rearrangement joins TRBV5-1 to TRBJ2-4, with 8 bases that match TRBD1. The TCR comes from a man aged 40-49 years who had recovered from COVID-19. Sequences were obtained from PBMCs or T cells enriched from blood (not recorded which). The CDR3 DNA reads as TGCGCCAGCAGCTTGAACCCAAGGACAGGGATTCAGTACTTC. Its translation: CASSLNPRTGIQYF.